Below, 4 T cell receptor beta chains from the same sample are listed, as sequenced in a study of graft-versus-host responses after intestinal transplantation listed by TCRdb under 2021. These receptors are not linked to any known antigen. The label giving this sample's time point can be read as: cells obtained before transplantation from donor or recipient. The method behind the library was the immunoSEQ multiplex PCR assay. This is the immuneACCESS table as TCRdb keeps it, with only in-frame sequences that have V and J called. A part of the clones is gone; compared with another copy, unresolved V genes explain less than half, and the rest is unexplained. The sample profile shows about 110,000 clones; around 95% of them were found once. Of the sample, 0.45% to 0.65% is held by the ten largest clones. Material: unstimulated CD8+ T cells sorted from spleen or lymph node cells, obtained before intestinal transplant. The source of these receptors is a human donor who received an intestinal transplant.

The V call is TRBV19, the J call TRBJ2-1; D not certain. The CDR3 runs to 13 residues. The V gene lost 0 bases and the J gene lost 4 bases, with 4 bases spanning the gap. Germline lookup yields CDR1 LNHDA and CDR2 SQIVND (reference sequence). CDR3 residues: CASSIDGYNEQFF. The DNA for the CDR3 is TGTGCCAGTAGTATAGACGGGTACAATGAGCAGTTCTTC.

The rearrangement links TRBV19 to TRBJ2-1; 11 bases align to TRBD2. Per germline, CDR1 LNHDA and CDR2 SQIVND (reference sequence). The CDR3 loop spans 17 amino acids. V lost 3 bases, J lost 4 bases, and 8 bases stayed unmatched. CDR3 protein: CASSIDTSGRFYNEQFF. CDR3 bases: TGTGCCAGTAGTATTGATACTAGCGGGAGATTTTACAATGAGCAGTTCTTC. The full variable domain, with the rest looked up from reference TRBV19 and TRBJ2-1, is DGGITQSPKYLFRKEGQNVTLSCEQNLNHDAMYWYRQDPGQGLRLIYYSQIVNDFQKGDIAEGYSVSREKKESFPLTVTSAQKNPTAFYLCASSIDTSGRFYNEQFFGPGTRLTVL.

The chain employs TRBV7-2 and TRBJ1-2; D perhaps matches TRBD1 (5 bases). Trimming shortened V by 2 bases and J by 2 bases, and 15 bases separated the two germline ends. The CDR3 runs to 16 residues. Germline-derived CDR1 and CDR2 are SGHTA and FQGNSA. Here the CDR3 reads CASSLSGWGINYGYTF. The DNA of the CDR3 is TGTGCCAGCAGCTTATCGGGGTGGGGCATAAACTATGGCTACACCTTC. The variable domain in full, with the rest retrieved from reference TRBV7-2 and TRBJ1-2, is GAGVSQSPSNKVTEKGKDVELRCDPISGHTALYWYRQSLGQGLEFLIYFQGNSAPDKSGLPSDRFSAERTGGSVSTLTIQRTQQEDSAVYLCASSLSGWGINYGYTFGSGTRLTVV.

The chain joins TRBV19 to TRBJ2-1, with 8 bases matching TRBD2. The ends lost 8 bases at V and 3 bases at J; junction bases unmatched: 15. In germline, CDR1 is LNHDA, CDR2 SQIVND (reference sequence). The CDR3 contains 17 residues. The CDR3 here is CASHSGLTSGDYNEQFF. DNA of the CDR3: TGTGCCAGTCACTCAGGTTTAACTAGCGGAGACTACAATGAGCAGTTCTTC.